A selection of T cell receptor beta chains follows, all from one sample in a study of blood T cell repertoires in COVID-19. Libraries were prepared by immunoSEQ multiplex PCR; TCRdb keeps only in-frame clonotypes and omits some of them. Here the sample spans tens of thousands of clones, around nine tenths being singletons. The sequenced sample was peripheral blood. The receptors shown here come from a man in his fifties or sixties with acute or convalescent COVID-19. Both conserved end residues are part of each CDR3. The order of the fields is D gene, clone size, J gene, V gene, CDR3 DNA, CDR3 protein. The D gene is left open where the match is weak. A clone size is listed for some rows: how often the clone was seen (once, few, many), or a class if it is expanded.

d_gene: TRBD2
abundance: -
j_gene: TRBJ2-1
v_gene: TRBV7-6
CDR3nt: TGTGCCAGCAGCTTACCAGCGGGAGGTTGGACCAATGAGCAGTTCTTC
CDR3aa: CASSLPAGGWTNEQFF

d_gene: -
abundance: -
j_gene: TRBJ1-2
v_gene: TRBV7-2
CDR3nt: TGTGCCAGCAACCCGCTGGGGCAGATCTATGGCTACACCTTC
CDR3aa: CASNPLGQIYGYTF

d_gene: -
abundance: -
j_gene: TRBJ1-6
v_gene: TRBV5-1
CDR3nt: TGCGCCAGCAGCTCCGCCGCCAGTCCCAATTCACCCCTCCACTTT
CDR3aa: CASSSAASPNSPLHF

d_gene: -
abundance: -
j_gene: TRBJ1-5
v_gene: TRBV6-1
CDR3nt: TGTGCCAGCAGGACAGCCCTTAGCAATCAGCCCCAGCATTTT
CDR3aa: CASRTALSNQPQHF

d_gene: -
abundance: -
j_gene: TRBJ1-6
v_gene: TRBV9
CDR3nt: TGTGCCAGCAGCGTAGACGACAGAAGTAATTCACCCCTCCACTTT
CDR3aa: CASSVDDRSNSPLHF

d_gene: TRBD2
abundance: -
j_gene: TRBJ2-1
v_gene: TRBV9
CDR3nt: TGTGCCAGCAGCCCCCGACTAGCGGAATACAATGAGCAGTTCTTC
CDR3aa: CASSPRLAEYNEQFF

d_gene: TRBD1
abundance: few
j_gene: TRBJ1-5
v_gene: TRBV6-1
CDR3nt: TGTGCCAGCAGGGAAGGGACAGGGGCGAGCAATCAGCCCCAGCATTTT
CDR3aa: CASREGTGASNQPQHF

d_gene: TRBD2
abundance: -
j_gene: TRBJ2-5
v_gene: TRBV28
CDR3nt: TGTGCCAGCAGTACCCGACTAGCGGGAGGCCAAGTTGTGGAAGAGACCCAGTACTTC
CDR3aa: CASSTRLAGGQVVEETQYF

d_gene: TRBD1
abundance: -
j_gene: TRBJ1-2
v_gene: TRBV6-5
CDR3nt: TGTGCCAGCAGTTACTCTGGACAGGGGGCAATCGGCTACACCTTC
CDR3aa: CASSYSGQGAIGYTF

d_gene: TRBD1
abundance: -
j_gene: TRBJ1-5
v_gene: TRBV19
CDR3nt: TGTGCCAGGAGACAGGGCTGGAATCAGCCCCAGCATTTT
CDR3aa: CARRQGWNQPQHF

d_gene: -
abundance: -
j_gene: TRBJ1-4
v_gene: TRBV5-5
CDR3nt: TGTGCCAGCAGCAGGGGGACACTTGCAACTAATGAAAAACTGTTTTTT
CDR3aa: CASSRGTLATNEKLFF

d_gene: -
abundance: -
j_gene: TRBJ2-7
v_gene: TRBV6-5
CDR3nt: TGTGCCAGCAGTTACAGGGGGAACTCCTACGAGCAGTACTTC
CDR3aa: CASSYRGNSYEQYF

d_gene: TRBD1
abundance: -
j_gene: TRBJ1-5
v_gene: TRBV18
CDR3nt: TGTGCCAGCTCACCACGACAGGGGGTTTCTAGCAATCAGCCCCAGCATTTT
CDR3aa: CASSPRQGVSSNQPQHF

d_gene: -
abundance: -
j_gene: TRBJ2-1
v_gene: TRBV4-2
CDR3nt: TGTGCCAGCAGCCAAGATTTCGGGACACTCTCCTACAATGAGCAGTTCTTC
CDR3aa: CASSQDFGTLSYNEQFF